One and the same sample provided the 27 T cell receptor beta chains below, sequenced in a study of OX40 agonist ivuxolimab in advanced cancers. Libraries were prepared by immunoSEQ multiplex PCR; TCRdb keeps only in-frame clonotypes and omits some of them. The sample contains 100,000 or so clones, 84% of which appear only once. The material was CD4+ or CD8+ T cells sorted from blood, obtained in a trial of the OX40 agonist ivuxolimab. Source of these receptors: an adult with an advanced solid tumor such as melanoma, head and neck, liver or kidney cancer.

The rearrangement joins TRBV7-2 to TRBJ1-1; the D is unclear. This CDR3 has 14 amino acids. CDR1 and CDR2 (germline): SGHTA, FQGNSA. Trimming left V 4 bases short and J 5 bases short, with 14 bases between. The chain's CDR3 is CASSSEGGKTEAFF. The CDR3 coding sequence is TGTGCCAGCAGCTCAGAGGGTGGGAAGACTGAAGCTTTCTTT.

The chain combines TRBV18 with TRBJ2-7; 9 positions agree with TRBD1. CDR3 length equals 17 residues. The trim removed 0 bases at V and 6 bases at J, leaving 12 bases unmatched. In germline, CDR1 is KGHSH, CDR2 LQKENI. The DNA of the CDR3 is TGTGCCAGCTCACCACCCGGGTACGGACAGGGGTTCAGCGAGCAGTACTTC. Amino acid sequence: CASSPPGYGQGFSEQYF.

This sequence joins TRBV30 and TRBJ1-6, with 8 bases identical to TRBD1. There are 15 residues in the CDR3. V dropped 1 base and J dropped 8; count of bases not matched to a gene: 7. The germline V gene has CDR1 GTSNPN and CDR2 SVGIG (reference sequence). The CDR3 protein is CAWSAQGALDSPLHF. Here the CDR3 DNA reads TGTGCCTGGAGTGCCCAGGGGGCTTTGGATTCACCCCTCCACTTT.

This chain links TRBV19 with TRBJ1-4, with D perhaps TRBD1 (5 bases). This CDR3 is built from 14 residues. V lost 7 bases and J 3 bases, leaving 12 bases between the germline ends. Germline assignment: CDR1 LNHDA and CDR2 SQIVND (reference sequence). CDR3 protein: CASTTGTANEKLFF. In DNA form, the CDR3 reads TGTGCCAGTACTACAGGCACGGCTAATGAAAAACTGTTTTTT.

The chain is built from TRBV7-9 and TRBJ1-1; 7 positions agree with TRBD1. J lost 0 bases, V lost 2 bases, and 6 bases had no gene match. There are 16 residues in the CDR3. Germline V gives CDR1 SEHNR, CDR2 FQNEAQ (reference sequence). CDR3 residues: CASSLLGTGVNTEAFF. CDR3 bases: TGTGCCAGCAGCTTATTAGGCACAGGGGTGAACACTGAAGCTTTCTTT.

This rearrangement joins TRBV27 to TRBJ1-1, with 9 bases lining up with TRBD1. V gave up 8 bases and J gave up 1 base; unmatched junction bases: 14. This CDR3 spans 17 amino acids. Germline V gives CDR1 MNHEY, CDR2 SMNVEV (reference sequence). The CDR3 is CASCPFTGGLPNTEAFF. The CDR3 nucleotides are TGTGCCAGCTGCCCCTTTACAGGGGGCCTCCCGAACACTGAAGCTTTCTTT.

The genes are TRBV18 and TRBJ1-4; D unclear. V dropped 6 bases and J dropped 3 bases, with 11 bases sitting between them. The germline CDR1 and CDR2 sequences are KGHSH and LQKENI. The CDR3 is 14 amino acids. CDR3 in DNA: TGTGCCAGCTCCTCCGAGGGCCCTAATGAAAAACTGTTTTTT. As protein: CASSSEGPNEKLFF.

The V call is TRBV2, the J call TRBJ1-2; possible D gene TRBD1, 5 bases. The V end was cut by 6 bases, the J end by 0 bases, with 14 bases between. CDR1 is SNHLY, CDR2 FYNNEI, per germline. The CDR3 totals 15 residues. Here the CDR3 reads CASRERGGSNYGYTF. DNA for the CDR3: TGTGCCAGCAGAGAACGTGGGGGGTCTAACTATGGCTACACCTTC.

This chain links TRBV9 with TRBJ1-4; a weak D match, TRBD1 (5 bases). Trimming pared 3 bases from V and 4 bases from J, leaving 13 bases between. Germline assignment: CDR1 SGDLS and CDR2 YYNGEE. This CDR3 contains 15 residues. The chain's CDR3 is CASSEGFGLNEKLFF. The CDR3 region has the DNA TGTGCCAGCAGCGAGGGGTTTGGCCTTAATGAAAAACTGTTTTTT.

The chain employs TRBV11-2 and TRBJ2-1, with TRBD2 matching 16 bases. The CDR3 contains 19 residues. From germline, CDR1 is SGHAT and CDR2 FQNNGV. Germline trimming cut 2 bases from V and 5 bases from J; bases unmatched to any gene: 9. The CDR3 bases are TGTGCCAGCAGCTTATTGTTCGGGACTAGCGGGAGGGTAAACAATGAGCAGTTCTTC. Protein sequence: CASSLLFGTSGRVNNEQFF.

The chain's CDR3 is CASSSDSSGNTIYF. The CDR3 DNA reads TGTGCCAGCAGTTCGGACAGCTCTGGAAACACCATATATTTT. The chain couples TRBV25-1 to TRBJ1-3, with D possibly matching TRBD1 (6 bases). The CDR3 runs 14 residues. Germline V CDR1 and CDR2: MGHDK, SYGVNS. The V end was cut by 5 bases, the J end by 0 bases, with 8 bases between. Variable domain in full (rest from reference TRBV25-1 and TRBJ1-3): EADIYQTPRYLVIGTGKKITLECSQTMGHDKMYWYQQDPGMELHLIHYSYGVNSTEKGDLSSESTVSRIRTEHFPLTLESARPSHTSQYLCASSSDSSGNTIYFGEGSWLTVV.

V gene TRBV6-1 combines with J gene TRBJ1-3; 9 nucleotides align to TRBD1. The CDR3 covers 14 residues. Looked up from germline, CDR1 is MNHNS and CDR2 is SASEGT. The trim removed 10 bases at V and 4 bases at J, leaving 8 bases unmatched. The CDR3 sequence: CATHRGPFGNTIYF. CDR3 coding DNA: TGTGCCACCCACAGGGGGCCTTTCGGAAACACCATATATTTT.

This clone was recorded once. The chain uses TRBV6-1 and TRBJ1-2, with D possibly matching TRBD1 (5 bases). From germline, CDR1 is MNHNS and CDR2 SASEGT. The CDR3 loop spans 13 amino acids. V gave up 1 base and J gave up 8 bases, with 11 bases separating them. CDR3 in amino acids: CASSEGGWGGYTF. DNA of the CDR3: TGTGCCAGCAGTGAAGGTGGTTGGGGGGGCTACACCTTC.

The chain is built from TRBV5-1 and TRBJ2-1; the D is unclear. The length of the CDR3 is 16 residues. V lost 4 bases and J 0 bases, leaving 14 bases between the germline ends. The germline V gene has CDR1 SGHRS and CDR2 YFSETQ. The CDR3 sequence: CASSPDPTSSYNEQFF. The CDR3 DNA reads as TGCGCCAGCAGCCCGGATCCTACGAGCTCCTACAATGAGCAGTTCTTC.

J is TRBJ2-7 and V is TRBV5-1, with D possibly matching TRBD2 (5 bases). The CDR3 sequence is 15 residues long. The germline V gene has CDR1 SGHRS and CDR2 YFSETQ. Trimming removed 4 bases at V and 2 bases at J, with 16 bases between. This chain's CDR3 is CASSQVEASPYEQYF. Here the CDR3 DNA reads TGCGCCAGCAGCCAAGTGGAGGCTTCCCCCTACGAGCAGTACTTC. The full variable domain, with the rest looked up from reference TRBV5-1 and TRBJ2-7, is KAGVTQTPRYLIKTRGQQVTLSCSPISGHRSVSWYQQTPGQGLQFLFEYFSETQRNKGNFPGRFSGRQFSNSRSEMNVSTLELGDSALYLCASSQVEASPYEQYFGPGTRLTVT.

The chain couples TRBV2 to TRBJ1-1; D possibly corresponds to TRBD1 (6 bases). The CDR3 sequence is 14 residues long. V shed 8 bases and J shed 1 base, with 14 bases lying between them. Germline V gives CDR1 SNHLY, CDR2 FYNNEI. The CDR3 DNA reads TGTGCCAGCTTACGCAGGGGTACGAACACTGAAGCTTTCTTT. It specifies CASLRRGTNTEAFF. Complete variable domain (other parts from reference TRBV2 and TRBJ1-1): EPEVTQTPSHQVTQMGQEVILRCVPISNHLYFYWYRQILGQKVEFLVSFYNNEISEKSEIFDDQFSVERPDGSNFTLKIRSTKLEDSAMYFCASLRRGTNTEAFFGQGTRLTVV.

The chain uses TRBV29-1 and TRBJ2-1; a weak D match, TRBD1 (7 bases). V gave up 6 bases and J gave up 5 bases, with 29 bases separating them. CDR1 and CDR2 from the germline V gene are SQVTM and ANQGSEA. The CDR3 runs to 18 residues. CDR3 DNA: TGCAGCGTACGGAGACAGGGTCCGGGGAGGAGGGTGGACAATGAGCAGTTCTTC. As protein: CSVRRQGPGRRVDNEQFF.

V gene TRBV7-8 combines with J gene TRBJ2-4, with D tentatively TRBD1 or TRBD2 (6 bases each). V shed 1 base and J shed 5 bases, with 15 bases lying between them. The CDR3 is made up of 16 amino acids. In germline, CDR1 is SGHVS, CDR2 FQNEAQ. In DNA, the CDR3 is TGTGCCAGCAGCTTAGTGAGGGGGGAGGTGGAAAACATTCAGTACTTC. It encodes CASSLVRGEVENIQYF.

The rearrangement uses TRBV7-2 and TRBJ2-1; D unclear. This CDR3 has 16 amino acids. Germline CDR1 SGHTA, CDR2 FQGNSA. Trimming removed 2 bases at V and 0 bases at J, with 11 bases between. CDR3 coding DNA: TGTGCCAGCAGCTTAACGTCTGGGGTCTCCTACAATGAGCAGTTCTTC. This translates into CASSLTSGVSYNEQFF.

V is TRBV6-5 and J is TRBJ2-3; TRBD2 agrees at 9 bases. This CDR3 contains 16 residues. The germline gives CDR1 MNHEY, CDR2 SVGAGI. J gave up 3 bases and V 2 bases, and 6 bases lay outside the gene matches. CDR3 DNA sequence: TGTGCCAGCAGTTACAAACCGGGACTAGCAACAGATACGCAGTATTTT. This encodes CASSYKPGLATDTQYF.

The genes are TRBV4-1 and TRBJ1-2; possible D gene TRBD1, 5 bases. The CDR3 is made up of 15 amino acids. Trimming took off 3 bases at V and 8 bases at J, with 19 bases between the two ends. Germline V gene lookup returns CDR1 MGHRA and CDR2 YSYEKL. CDR3 residues: CASSHRRDWPIGYTF. In nucleotides, the CDR3 is TGCGCCAGCAGCCACCGCCGGGACTGGCCCATCGGCTACACCTTC.

V usage is TRBV11-2 and J usage is TRBJ1-3; D is uncertain. Looked up from germline, CDR1 is SGHAT and CDR2 is FQNNGV. V lost 5 bases and J 2 bases, leaving 10 bases between the germline ends. This CDR3 has 14 amino acids. CDR3 coding DNA: TGTGCCAGCAGCCCTCAGGTAGCTGGAAACACCATATATTTT. Its translation: CASSPQVAGNTIYF.

Comments on this clone: At one boundary the junction diverges from the germline segment, which might be a read error. The chain joins TRBV10-3 to TRBJ2-7; tentatively, D is TRBD1 (6 bases). The CDR3 is 13 residues long. Germline V gives CDR1 ENHRY, CDR2 SYGVKD. DNA for the CDR3: TGTGCCATCAGGGACAGTGAGACCTACGAGCAGCACTTC. This translates into CAIRDSETYEQHF.

The chain carries TRBV30 and TRBJ1-5, with TRBD1 matching over 8 bases. From germline, CDR1 is GTSNPN and CDR2 SVGIG (reference sequence). This CDR3 region has 15 residues. With V trimmed by 3 bases and J by 6 bases, 10 bases remained unmatched. The CDR3 sequence: CAWSGPGQDGQPQHF. The CDR3 DNA reads TGTGCCTGGAGCGGTCCGGGACAGGACGGTCAGCCCCAGCATTTT.

The J gene is TRBJ2-6, the V gene TRBV4-1, with no clear D. V was clipped by 3 bases and J by 0 bases, with 12 bases between them. The CDR3 contains 17 residues. The germline CDR1 and CDR2 sequences are MGHRA and YSYEKL. CDR3 in DNA: TGCGCCAGCAGCCACCCCCCAGTGTCCTCTGGGGCCAACGTCCTGACTTTC. This gives the protein CASSHPPVSSGANVLTF.

This chain joins TRBV6-1 and TRBJ1-1; unclear D gene. Per germline, CDR1 MNHNS and CDR2 SASEGT. The CDR3 has 13 residues. Trimming stripped 3 bases from V and 5 bases from J, with 10 bases between. CDR3 protein: CASSDQLRTEAFF. The CDR3 DNA reads TGTGCCAGCAGTGACCAACTGAGGACTGAAGCTTTCTTT.

This chain joins TRBV18 and TRBJ2-3, with D unresolved. There are 12 residues in the CDR3. Per germline, CDR1 KGHSH and CDR2 LQKENI. Deletions cut 2 bases from V and 4 bases from J, with 4 bases between. CDR3 coding DNA: TGTGCCAGCTCACCAACCGCAGATACGCAGTATTTT. Its translation: CASSPTADTQYF.